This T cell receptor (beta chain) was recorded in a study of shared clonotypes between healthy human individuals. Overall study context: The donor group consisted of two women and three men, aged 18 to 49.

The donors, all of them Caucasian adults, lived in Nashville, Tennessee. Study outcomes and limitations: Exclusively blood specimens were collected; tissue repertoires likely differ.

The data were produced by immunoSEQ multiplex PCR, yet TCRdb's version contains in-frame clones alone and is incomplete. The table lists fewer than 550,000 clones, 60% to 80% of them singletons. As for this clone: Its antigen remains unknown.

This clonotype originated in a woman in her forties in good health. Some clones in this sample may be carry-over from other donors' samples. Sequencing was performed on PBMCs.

The CDR3 sequence is CASSQSQGTEAFF. The CDR3 bases are TGTGCCAGCAGCCAATCCCAGGGCACTGAAGCTTTCTTT. The chain couples TRBV4-2 to TRBJ1-1; possibly TRBD1 for D (5 bases). The CDR3 is 13 residues long. Looked up from germline, CDR1 is LGHNA and CDR2 is YNFKEQ. Trimming pared 2 bases from V and 4 bases from J, leaving 8 bases between.